The 8 T cell receptor beta chains below come from one sample, sequenced in a study of tumor and adjacent non-tumor tissue in lung cancer. RNA was extracted from bulk tissue without any cell sorting. More than 3 cm separated this lung sample from the edge of the tumor. A modified ARM-PCR protocol with three rounds of nested PCR amplified TCRbeta. One entry per CDR3 protein, called by TCRdb with MiXCR from the multiplex PCR reads. The profile covers about 86,000 distinct CDR3 sequences, with around 82% appearing a single time and about a fifth taken by the ten largest. Sequencing used distant non-tumor lung tissue. These receptors were collected from a woman in her forties or fifties with non-small cell lung cancer.

This clonotype was seen only once. The junction departs from germline at one end; a sequencing error may be responsible. The chain joins TRBV4-2 to TRBJ2-2, with D maybe TRBD2 (6 bases). The V gene's germline CDR1 is LGHNA and CDR2 YNFKEQ. The CDR3 consists of 15 residues. CDR3 in amino acids: CASSQVHTGPGELLF. The CDR3 DNA reads as TGTGCCAGCAGCCAAGTTCATACGGGTCCGGGGGAGCTGTTGTTT.

Comments on this clonotype: Because the CDR3 is missing its conserved closing phenylalanine or tryptophan, this is likely a read error. The chain has TRBV12-5 and TRBJ2-7; D tentatively fits TRBD1 or TRBD2 (5 bases each). The length of the CDR3 is 14 residues. Germline CDR1 LGHNT, CDR2 FRNRAP. The CDR3 loop is CASSRGDSSYDQYL. CDR3 nucleotides: TGTGCTAGCTCCCGGGGCGATAGCTCCTACGATCAGTACCTC.

The genes are TRBV29-1 and TRBJ2-1; TRBD2 aligns across 7 bases. CDR1 is SQVTM and CDR2 is ANQGSEA in the germline V gene. The V segment lost 8 bases and the J segment 13 bases; nucleotides outside the gene matches: 17. The CDR3 runs 13 residues. The CDR3 DNA reads as TGCAGCACCAAGAAGTGGGAGGGAGGTGAACAGTTCTTC. Its translation is CSTKKWEGGEQFF.

This clonotype occurred once. The chain employs TRBV18 and TRBJ2-5; 9 nucleotides match TRBD1. The CDR3 has 15 residues. The V segment lost 3 bases and the J segment 2 bases; nucleotides outside the gene matches: 4. Per germline, CDR1 KGHSH and CDR2 LQKENI. CDR3 protein: CASSPGQGLQETQYF. In nucleotides, the CDR3 is TGTGCCAGCTCACCGGGACAGGGACTTCAAGAGACCCAGTACTTC.

As for this clonotype: A much larger clone lies a single base off, so this may be a read error. This chain uses TRBV5-1 with TRBJ1-5, with TRBD1 matching 7 bases. The germline CDR1 and CDR2 sequences are SGHRS and YFSETQ. The CDR3 totals 14 residues. This CDR3 is CASSLAGDSQLQHF. CDR3 bases: TGCGCCAGCAGCTTGGCAGGGGACAGTCAGCTCCAGCATTTT.

The chain carries TRBV6-5 and TRBJ2-1; D is unresolved. CDR1 and CDR2 (germline): MNHEY, SVGAGI. V dropped 4 bases and J dropped 5 bases, with 15 bases sitting between them. The CDR3 is 15 residues long. CDR3 nucleotide sequence: TGTGCCAGCAGTTCCCACGGATCAAGGGACAATGAGCAGTTCTTC. Amino acid sequence: CASSSHGSRDNEQFF.

A word on this clonotype: Its ends do not fully match the called genes, so a read error is possible. J is TRBJ1-5 and V is TRBV11-2; unclear D gene. This CDR3 has 15 residues. Germline values: CDR1 SGHAT, CDR2 FQNNGV. CDR3 in DNA: TGTGCCAGCAGCTTAGAAGTCAGAGGTTCCCGGCCCCAGCTTTTT. Protein sequence: CASSLEVRGSRPQLF. Full variable domain (outside the CDR3, taken from reference TRBV11-2 and TRBJ1-5): EAGVAQSPRYKIIEKRQSVAFWCNPISGHATLYWYQQILGQGPKLLIQFQNNGVVDDSQLPKDRFSAERLKGVDSTLKIQPAKLEDSAVYLCASSLEVRGSRPQLFGDGTRLSIL.

This clonotype was counted at least ten times. V usage is TRBV28 and J usage is TRBJ2-3, with D perhaps matching TRBD1 (5 bases). Deletions cut 11 bases from V and 0 bases from J, with 12 bases between. CDR3 size: 13 residues. Germline V gene lookup returns CDR1 MDHEN and CDR2 SYDVKM. This chain's CDR3 is CAGARRSTDTQYF. CDR3 in DNA: TGTGCCGGGGCTCGGCGGAGCACAGATACGCAGTATTTT.